This TCR beta chain was identified during a study of T cell responses to AZD1222 COVID-19 vaccine. Study summary: Samples with a second dose at about 4 or about 12 weeks were pooled together.

The table came from immunoSEQ multiplex PCR; TCRdb's copy has only in-frame clones and leaves some out. The table has 90,000 to 150,000 clones, 85% to 90% seen once. As for this clone: The antigen is unknown.

Study-level points and caveats: The donors showed a predominance of white British ancestry and of females, with possible underestimation of clonal diversity. As reported, nearly half of all spike-specific TCRs target variant regions that are unmutated.

The sequencing here drew on peripheral blood, taken on day 0 of AZD1222 vaccination. The clonotype originates from an adult in good health.

Here the CDR3 reads CASSPTAGGASYTF. DNA for the CDR3: TGTGCCAGCTCACCAACCGCAGGGGGCGCTAGCTACACCTTC. This chain joins TRBV18 and TRBJ1-2; 8 bases fit TRBD1. Germline CDR1 is KGHSH and CDR2 is LQKENI. The CDR3 contains 14 residues. J gave up 9 bases and V 2 bases, and 8 bases lay outside the gene matches.